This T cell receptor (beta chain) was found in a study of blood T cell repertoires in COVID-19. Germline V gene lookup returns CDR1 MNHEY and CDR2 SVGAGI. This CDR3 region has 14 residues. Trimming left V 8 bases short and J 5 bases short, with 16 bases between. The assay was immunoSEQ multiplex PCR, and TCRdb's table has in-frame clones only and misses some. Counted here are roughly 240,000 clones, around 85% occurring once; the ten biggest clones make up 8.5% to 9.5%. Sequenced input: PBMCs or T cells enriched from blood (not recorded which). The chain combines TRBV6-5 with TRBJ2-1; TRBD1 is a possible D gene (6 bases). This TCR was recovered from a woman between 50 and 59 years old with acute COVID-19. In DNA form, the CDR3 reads TGTGCCAGCTCAGTGTCGACAGGTAACAATGAGCAGTTCTTC. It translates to CASSVSTGNNEQFF.